This T cell receptor (beta chain) was retrieved from a study of T cell responses to AZD1222 COVID-19 vaccine. Turning to the study itself: Second-dose intervals near 4 or 12 weeks were combined.

Here immunoSEQ multiplex PCR was the method, and the copy in TCRdb shows in-frame clones only, minus some. The table records approximately 150,000 clones, about 90% of them present only once. Trimming pared 6 bases from V and 7 bases from J, leaving 13 bases between. The CDR3 spans 12 residues. The germline V gene has CDR1 SNHLY and CDR2 FYNNEI. As for this clone: The target antigen is unknown.

Study conclusions and caveats: Of spike-specific TCRs, nearly half reportedly target regions left unmutated in variants. Spike-specific TCR breadth and depth went up after people got two AZD1222 doses.

The source of this sequence is an adult in good health. V gene TRBV2 combines with J gene TRBJ2-7; no reliable D call. The material sequenced was peripheral blood, taken on day 0 of AZD1222 vaccination. DNA for the CDR3: TGTGCCAGCAGCGACGACTCGGGTGAGCAGTACTTC. Translating gives CASSDDSGEQYF.